This record looks at one T cell receptor (beta chain) sequence and its context. The CDR3 is 16 amino acids. Germline assignment: CDR1 MGHRA and CDR2 YSYEKL. V was clipped by 0 bases and J by 7 bases; unmatched bases: 8. These data belong to a study of blood T cell repertoires in COVID-19. Study information: Researchers got acute and convalescent COVID-19 samples from the United States, Italy and Spain. PBMCs, B-cell-depleted T cells, or T cells provided the cDNA or gDNA that made up the material.

Study processing details: Scientists estimated how many nucleated cells there were by amplifying reference gene primers. Using immunoSEQ multiplex PCR, the repertoire was profiled, and TCRdb retains in-frame clones only, with some absent. The V and J calls and clone size come from that table; D and trimming were worked out from the DNA. Of some 220,000 clones in the sample, 70% to 90% were seen once. The source of this sequence is a young woman who had recovered from COVID-19. Sequencing was done on a sample of peripheral blood. The chain joins TRBV4-1 to TRBJ2-3, with TRBD2 matching over 9 bases. The CDR3 sequence is CASSQDLAGLGNTQYF. CDR3 coding DNA: TGCGCCAGCAGCCAAGATCTAGCGGGATTAGGGAATACGCAGTATTTT.